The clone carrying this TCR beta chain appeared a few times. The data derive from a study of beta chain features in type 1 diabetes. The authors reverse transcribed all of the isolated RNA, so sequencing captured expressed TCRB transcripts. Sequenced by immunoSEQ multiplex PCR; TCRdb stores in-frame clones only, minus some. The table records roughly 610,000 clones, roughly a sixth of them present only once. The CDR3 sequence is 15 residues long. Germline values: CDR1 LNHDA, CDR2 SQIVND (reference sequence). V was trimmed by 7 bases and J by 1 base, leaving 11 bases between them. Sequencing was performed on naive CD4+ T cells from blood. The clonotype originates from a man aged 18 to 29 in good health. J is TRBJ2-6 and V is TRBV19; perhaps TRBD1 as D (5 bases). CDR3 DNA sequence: TGTGCCAGTACCTCCACAGGTTCTGGGGCCAACGTCCTGACTTTC. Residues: CASTSTGSGANVLTF.